The 18 T cell receptor beta chains in this list originate from one sample, sequenced in a study of response to subunit inactivated influenza vaccine. Each CDR3 protein gets one entry after TCRdb re-called the RT-PCR reads with MiXCR. The repertoire holds more than 600,000 distinct CDR3 sequences, with about 18% as singletons. This sample comprised PBMCs from blood, obtained about 5 days after vaccination. Source of these receptors: a man aged 50-59 years who received an inactivated influenza vaccine.

This chain joins TRBV12-3 or TRBV12-4 and TRBJ2-5, with D maybe TRBD1 (6 bases). The V end was cut by 5 bases, the J end by 5 bases, with 18 bases between. This CDR3 contains 15 residues. CDR3: CASSLQGILGETQYF. The CDR3 DNA reads as TGTGCCAGCAGTCTTCAGGGGATACTCGGGGAGACCCAGTACTTC.

This clonotype was seen only once. The V gene is TRBV7-2, the J gene TRBJ2-3; 11 positions agree with TRBD2. The CDR3 consists of 17 residues. Germline V gene sequence: CDR1 SGHTA, CDR2 FQGNSA. After removal of 1 base from V and 1 base from J, the junction contained 4 bases not matched to a gene. For the CDR3, the DNA is TGTGCCAGCAGCTTAGTCGGGACTAGCGGAGGCACAGATACGCAGTATTTT. Translating gives CASSLVGTSGGTDTQYF.

The chain links TRBV10-3 to TRBJ1-1; D unresolved. The CDR3 extends over 13 amino acids. Germline V gene data show CDR1 as ENHRY and CDR2 as SYGVKD. V was clipped by 6 bases and J by 1 base, with 9 bases between them. The CDR3 DNA reads as TGTGCCATCAGAATCAATGCGAACACTGAAGCTTTCTTT. Translating it yields CAIRINANTEAFF.

This clonotype was detected only a few times. The chain links TRBV10-1 to TRBJ2-3; D may be TRBD1 (6 bases). Germline V gene sequence: CDR1 WNHNN, CDR2 SYGVQD (reference sequence). V was pared by 6 bases and J by 6 bases, with 19 bases between. CDR3 length: 15 amino acids. CDR3 DNA: TGCGCCAGCAGCGGAAAAGGCAGGGGTCGGGATACGCAGTATTTT. This codes for CASSGKGRGRDTQYF.

This chain connects TRBV18 to TRBJ2-1, with a weak D call TRBD2 (6 bases). The CDR3 runs to 15 residues. Trimming took off 3 bases at V and 7 bases at J, with 16 bases between the two ends. The germline V gene has CDR1 KGHSH and CDR2 LQKENI. The CDR3 DNA reads TGTGCCAGCTCACCCCAGTCCGGGACTCAAAATGAGCAGTTCTTC. Protein sequence: CASSPQSGTQNEQFF.

V usage is TRBV9 and J usage is TRBJ2-2, with 7 bases lining up with TRBD1. The V gene's germline CDR1 is SGDLS and CDR2 YYNGEE. The CDR3 extends over 14 amino acids. After removal of 5 bases from V and 2 bases from J, the junction contained 3 bases not matched to a gene. The CDR3 nucleotides are TGTGCCAGCAGACAGGGGATTAACACCGGGGAGCTGTTTTTT. It is translated as CASRQGINTGELFF.

This clonotype was detected many times. This chain uses TRBV6-6 with TRBJ1-1, with D perhaps TRBD1 (6 bases). The CDR3 is made up of 12 amino acids. The V gene's germline CDR1 is MNHNY and CDR2 SVGAGI (reference sequence). V was cut by 8 bases and J by 8 bases, with 15 bases left in between. The CDR3 protein is CASGRPGEEAFF. CDR3 coding DNA: TGTGCCAGCGGAAGGCCAGGGGAGGAAGCTTTCTTT.

The sample holds a few counts of this clonotype. This chain joins TRBV5-1 and TRBJ2-1; 12 positions agree with TRBD2. Germline V gene lookup returns CDR1 SGHRS and CDR2 YFSETQ. The J segment lost 2 bases and the V segment lost 7 bases, leaving 4 bases of the junction unmatched. The CDR3 is 15 amino acids. CDR3 amino acids: CASFSSGGAYNEQFF. In DNA, the CDR3 is TGCGCCAGCTTCTCTAGCGGGGGGGCCTACAATGAGCAGTTCTTC.

V and J are TRBV20-1 and TRBJ2-5; 10 positions match TRBD1. Per germline, CDR1 DFQATT and CDR2 SNEGSKA (reference sequence). This CDR3 has 14 residues. After removal of 5 bases from V and 4 bases from J, the junction contained 7 bases not matched to a gene. The CDR3 is CSAGTGVSRETQYF. In DNA form, the CDR3 reads TGCAGTGCTGGGACAGGGGTTTCTCGAGAGACCCAGTACTTC.

J is TRBJ1-5 and V is TRBV6-6; D unclear. CDR3 length equals 12 residues. Per germline, CDR1 MNHNY and CDR2 SVGAGI (reference sequence). Between the trimmed V and J ends, which lost 7 bases and 3 bases, there was a span of 7 bases. CDR3 in amino acids: CASNTHNQPQHF. DNA for the CDR3: TGTGCCAGCAACACCCACAATCAGCCCCAGCATTTT.

This clonotype was seen more than once but under ten times. The chain employs TRBV7-2 and TRBJ2-7, with 13 bases that match TRBD2. Germline V gives CDR1 SGHTA, CDR2 FQGNSA. This CDR3 has 14 amino acids. The trim removed 4 bases at V and 8 bases at J, leaving 5 bases unmatched. The CDR3 coding sequence is TGTGCCAGCAGCTCGGGACTAGCGGGGATAAAGCAGTACTTC. It yields the protein CASSSGLAGIKQYF.

The chain joins TRBV2 to TRBJ1-1; TRBD1 matches at 8 bases. The germline V gene has CDR1 SNHLY and CDR2 FYNNEI. The V gene end was trimmed by 10 bases and the J gene end by 4 bases; junction bases not matched to a gene: 8. The CDR3 is 13 amino acids. CDR3 region: CATDRGRSTEAFF. The CDR3 DNA is TGTGCCACCGACAGGGGTCGGAGCACTGAAGCTTTCTTT.

The CDR3 here is CASRSGTHTEAFF. Here the CDR3 DNA reads TGTGCCAGCAGATCCGGGACACACACTGAAGCTTTCTTT. The V call is TRBV6-1, the J call TRBJ1-1; tentative D call: TRBD1 (6 bases). The CDR3 totals 13 residues. Trimming cost V 6 bases and J 3 bases, with 11 bases left between them. CDR1 is MNHNS and CDR2 is SASEGT in the germline V gene.

The chain joins TRBV20-1 to TRBJ2-5; D might be TRBD1 or TRBD2, each matching 6 bases. The V end was cut by 5 bases, the J end by 4 bases, with 20 bases between. Germline CDR1 DFQATT, CDR2 SNEGSKA (reference sequence). The CDR3 is 15 residues long. CDR3 sequence: CSALRAGAGGETQYF. The DNA for the CDR3 is TGCAGTGCTTTGAGGGCAGGGGCCGGGGGAGAGACCCAGTACTTC.

J is TRBJ1-4 and V is TRBV11-2; possible D gene TRBD1, 6 bases. Deletions cut 4 bases from V and 5 bases from J, with 14 bases between. CDR1 and CDR2 from the germline V gene are SGHAT and FQNNGV. The CDR3 is 15 residues long. This CDR3 is CASSYLRTENEKLFF. CDR3 DNA sequence: TGTGCCAGCAGCTACCTCCGGACAGAAAATGAAAAACTGTTTTTT.

J is TRBJ1-3 and V is TRBV12-3 or TRBV12-4; the D gene is possibly TRBD1 (5 bases). The V gene lost 3 bases and the J gene lost 8 bases, with 14 bases spanning the gap. This CDR3 is built from 14 residues. The CDR3 DNA is TGTGCCAGCAGTTTTGGATCCGGGGCGGACACCATATATTTT. This codes for CASSFGSGADTIYF.

The V gene is TRBV20-1, the J gene TRBJ2-1; the match to TRBD2 covers 16 bases. Germline V CDR1 and CDR2: DFQATT, SNEGSKA (reference sequence). The CDR3 length is 15 residues. Unmatched junction bases numbered 4, after V lost 4 bases and J lost 7 bases. The CDR3 region has the DNA TGCAGTGCTATGGGACTAGCGGGAGGGCCGAATGAGCAGTTCTTC. Its protein is CSAMGLAGGPNEQFF.

A note on this clonotype: A read error may account for a junction end that differs from germline. V is TRBV27 and J is TRBJ2-5; unclear D gene. CDR1 MNHEY and CDR2 SMNVEV come from the germline V gene (reference sequence). The CDR3 is 11 amino acids. CDR3 protein: CTSSLEETQYF. In DNA form, the CDR3 reads TGCACCAGCAGTTTAGAAGAGACCCAGTACTTC.